A single sample gave rise to the 27 T cell receptor beta chains below, sequenced in a study of low-dose radiotherapy and immunotherapy resistance in tumors. TRAV- and TRBV-specific primers were used for first-strand cDNA, which covered alpha and beta chains. TCRs were amplified for roughly 20 PCR cycles with a constant-region primer and V-primer adapter. TCRdb analysed the reads with MiXCR anew, one entry per CDR3 protein. This sample yields 50,000 or so distinct CDR3 sequences, of which under 30% are seen a single time; around 7% belongs to the top ten. Time point in this sample: after trial treatment. As for treatment: LDRT plus nivolumab, ipilimumab, low-dose cyclophosphamide and aspirin (RACIN trial). The sample here was PBMCs, taken after low-dose radiotherapy plus immunotherapy. These receptors originate from a male donor with prostate cancer.

V usage is TRBV5-4 and J usage is TRBJ2-5, with D uncertain. Trimming removed 2 bases at V and 5 bases at J, with 13 bases between. Germline lookup yields CDR1 SGHNT and CDR2 YYREEE (reference sequence). The CDR3 runs to 14 residues. Here the CDR3 DNA reads TGTGCCAGCAGCTTTGGGCCAGCGCTGGAGACCCAGTACTTC. Encoded protein: CASSFGPALETQYF.

This clonotype was counted ten times or more. The chain carries TRBV7-9 and TRBJ2-7; the D gene is possibly TRBD1 (6 bases). The germline V gene has CDR1 SEHNR and CDR2 FQNEAQ (reference sequence). V was cut by 2 bases and J by 2 bases, with 13 bases left in between. The CDR3 is made up of 15 amino acids. Here the CDR3 DNA reads TGTGCCAGCAGCTTATCGGCAGGGGTTCCCTACGAGCAGTACTTC. Protein sequence: CASSLSAGVPYEQYF.

This clonotype was counted many times. The chain employs TRBV7-8 and TRBJ2-1; D unclear. Germline V CDR1 and CDR2: SGHVS, FQNEAQ. The V gene lost 5 bases and the J gene lost 4 bases, with 15 bases spanning the gap. This CDR3 has 15 amino acids. The DNA of the CDR3 is TGTGCCAGCAGCCTCGACACCGTCTCTTACAATGAGCAGTTCTTC. It encodes CASSLDTVSYNEQFF.

This clonotype was seen ten or more times. The chain is built from TRBV5-1 and TRBJ2-1, with 7 bases aligning to TRBD2. The V gene end was trimmed by 4 bases and the J gene end by 13 bases; junction bases not matched to a gene: 5. The CDR3 is 11 amino acids. The V gene's germline CDR1 is SGHRS and CDR2 YFSETQ. CDR3 in DNA: TGCGCCAGCAGCGGGGAGGGTAACCAGTTCTTC. As protein: CASSGEGNQFF.

This clonotype was found many times. This chain links TRBV29-1 with TRBJ2-5; weak D call: TRBD2 (5 bases). CDR3 length: 13 residues. V was trimmed by 6 bases and J by 7 bases, leaving 18 bases between them. From germline, CDR1 is SQVTM and CDR2 ANQGSEA. This CDR3 is CSVVEMVRGTQYF. CDR3 nucleotide sequence: TGCAGCGTCGTCGAGATGGTCCGGGGGACCCAGTACTTC. Drawing the rest from reference TRBV29-1 and TRBJ2-5, the complete variable domain is SAVISQKPSRDICQRGTSLTIQCQVDSQVTMMFWYRQQPGQSLTLIATANQGSEATYESGFVIDKFPISRPNLTFSTLTVSNMSPEDSSIYLCSVVEMVRGTQYFGPGTRLLVL.

This clonotype was observed many times. The chain carries TRBV28 and TRBJ2-1, with a tentative D call TRBD2 (5 bases). Germline V CDR1 and CDR2: MDHEN, SYDVKM. The V gene lost 5 bases and the J gene lost 5 bases, with 19 bases spanning the gap. The CDR3 runs to 16 residues. Here the CDR3 DNA reads TGTGCCAGCAGTCCCCGTGGTTGGGCGGGCCACAATGAGCAGTTCTTC. This codes for CASSPRGWAGHNEQFF. The whole variable domain, remainder taken from reference TRBV28 and TRBJ2-1, is DVKVTQSSRYLVKRTGEKVFLECVQDMDHENMFWYRQDPGLGLRLIYFSYDVKMKEKGDIPEGYSVSREKKERFSLILESASTNQTSMYLCASSPRGWAGHNEQFFGPGTRLTVL.

The chain is built from TRBV5-4 and TRBJ2-7; D is perhaps TRBD1 or TRBD2 (5 bases each). Per the germline V gene, CDR1 is SGHNT and CDR2 is YYREEE (reference sequence). Trimming cost V 3 bases and J 3 bases, with 19 bases left between them. The CDR3 sequence is 16 residues long. The CDR3 nucleotides read TGTGCCAGCAGCTCGGACACCCCGAGGGAAGTCTACGAGCAGTACTTC. As protein: CASSSDTPREVYEQYF.

At least ten counts were recorded for this clonotype. The chain joins TRBV4-1 to TRBJ2-1; 9 bases agree with TRBD2. Per germline, CDR1 MGHRA and CDR2 YSYEKL. V was pared by 1 base and J by 6 bases, with 7 bases of the junction left unmatched. The CDR3 runs 16 residues. The CDR3 loop is CASSQASSGGSNEQFF. CDR3 coding DNA: TGCGCCAGCAGCCAAGCGAGTAGCGGGGGAAGCAATGAGCAGTTCTTC.

This clonotype has a count of ten or more. V gene TRBV9 combines with J gene TRBJ2-6; no firm D call. CDR3 length equals 16 residues. Germline-derived CDR1 and CDR2 are SGDLS and YYNGEE. V lost 0 bases and J lost 0, with 7 bases in between. The CDR3: CASSVGIASGANVLTF. CDR3 nucleotides: TGTGCCAGCAGCGTAGGAATAGCCTCTGGGGCCAACGTCCTGACTTTC.

The genes are TRBV10-3 and TRBJ2-7; 10 bases line up with TRBD1. CDR1 is ENHRY, CDR2 SYGVKD, per germline. The CDR3 totals 15 residues. After removal of 5 bases from V and 2 bases from J, the junction contained 6 bases not matched to a gene. The CDR3, as DNA: TGTGCCATCAGTACCGACAGGGGGCCAACCTACGAGCAGTACTTC. This sequence encodes CAISTDRGPTYEQYF.

This clonotype appeared many times. The rearrangement links TRBV9 to TRBJ2-2; 10 nucleotides agree with TRBD2. There are 17 residues in the CDR3. The ends lost 0 bases at V and 2 bases at J; junction bases unmatched: 4. CDR1 is SGDLS, CDR2 YYNGEE, per germline. Here the CDR3 reads CASSVATSGANTGELFF. The CDR3 nucleotides read TGTGCCAGCAGCGTAGCCACTAGCGGGGCAAACACCGGGGAGCTGTTTTTT.

Remarks on this clonotype: One junction end does not reproduce the germline sequence, and a read error may be involved. The chain employs TRBV30 and TRBJ2-2; 10 bases fit TRBD2. Germline V gene sequence: CDR1 GTSNPN, CDR2 SVGIG (reference sequence). This CDR3 is built from 14 residues. Written as DNA, the CDR3 is TGTGCCTGGCAGAGCGGGGGGGCCCCCGGGGAGCCGTTTTTT. This codes for CAWQSGGAPGEPFF.

A remark on this clonotype: Since a far larger clone is one base different, this is likely a read error. This chain uses TRBV5-6 with TRBJ2-7, with 7 bases identical to TRBD2. With 6 bases clipped from V and 7 bases from J, the junction kept 19 bases outside the gene matches. Germline V gene data show CDR1 as SGHDT and CDR2 as YYEEEE. The length of the CDR3 is 16 residues. CDR3 in amino acids: CASIRRSLADYNEQYF. The CDR3 bases are TGTGCCAGCATCCGTCGGAGCCTAGCGGACTACAATGAGCAGTACTTC.

For the CDR3, the DNA is TGCGCCAGCAGCTTGGGGGCCGCTCGAAACACCATATATTTT. Its translation is CASSLGAARNTIYF. The rearrangement joins TRBV5-1 to TRBJ1-3; D is uncertain. Germline-derived CDR1 and CDR2 are SGHRS and YFSETQ. This CDR3 is built from 14 residues. V was cut by 0 bases and J by 5 bases, with 9 bases left in between.

The V gene is TRBV20-1, the J gene TRBJ2-2; 7 nucleotides align to TRBD1. V trimming: 6 bases; J trimming: 2 bases; junction bases outside the gene matches: 3. Germline CDR1 is DFQATT and CDR2 is SNEGSKA (reference sequence). The CDR3 totals 13 residues. CDR3 loop: CSARQGNTGELFF. The CDR3 DNA reads as TGCAGTGCGAGACAGGGTAACACCGGGGAGCTGTTTTTT.

This clonotype was recorded many times. V gene TRBV28 combines with J gene TRBJ2-5; 9 nucleotides line up with TRBD2. V trimming: 3 bases; J trimming: 2 bases; junction bases outside the gene matches: 10. The CDR3 is 17 amino acids. Germline assignment: CDR1 MDHEN and CDR2 SYDVKM. CDR3 in amino acids: CASSLVLEAGGQETQYF. The CDR3, as DNA: TGTGCCAGCAGTTTGGTGCTGGAGGCGGGAGGGCAAGAGACCCAGTACTTC.

This clonotype has at least ten counts. The chain combines TRBV19 with TRBJ2-1; a possible D gene is TRBD1 (6 bases). CDR3 length: 11 residues. Per the germline V gene, CDR1 is LNHDA and CDR2 is SQIVND (reference sequence). The V and J ends lost 4 bases and 15 bases respectively, with 13 bases between them. The DNA of the CDR3 is TGTGCCAGTAGTAACCACAGGGTTCCGTTCTTC. Translation gives CASSNHRVPFF.

With regard to this clonotype: With only one base between it and a far larger clone, this is likely a read error. This chain connects TRBV13 to TRBJ2-5; D not resolved. The CDR3 loop spans 11 amino acids. Germline CDR1 PRHDT, CDR2 FYEKMQ (reference sequence). V lost 7 bases to trimming and J lost 11 bases, with 14 bases between them. The CDR3 is CASTNHNEQYF. CDR3 nucleotide sequence: TGTGCCAGCACCAATCACAATGAGCAGTACTTC.

On this clonotype itself: A read error is the likely source, as a far larger clone sits one nucleotide away. This chain uses TRBV4-3 with TRBJ2-7; D is possibly TRBD2 (5 bases). The tail of the sequence fits TRBJ2-1 better, so the J call may be wrong. From germline, CDR1 is LGHNA and CDR2 YSLEER. The length of the CDR3 is 16 residues. The CDR3 DNA follows: TGCGCCGGCAGCCAAGGATATCGGGGTACCCACAATGAGCAGTTCTTC. As protein: CAGSQGYRGTHNEQFF.

This clonotype was found many times. The rearrangement uses TRBV12-3 or TRBV12-4 and TRBJ2-3; no reliable D call. The CDR3 runs 13 residues. V was trimmed by 8 bases and J by 0 bases, leaving 9 bases between them. This CDR3 is CASVAPSTDTQYF. Written as DNA, the CDR3 is TGTGCCAGCGTGGCCCCTAGCACAGATACGCAGTATTTT.

Notes on this clonotype: This is likely an artifact of a read error, given a far larger clone one base away. This rearrangement joins TRBV11-1 to TRBJ2-2; 8 nucleotides line up with TRBD1. The CDR3 runs to 15 residues. Per germline, CDR1 SGHAT and CDR2 FQDESV (reference sequence). For the CDR3, the DNA is TGTGCCAGCAGCCCCCGACAGGGGTACACCAGGGAGCTGTTTTTT. Protein sequence: CASSPRQGYTRELFF.

This clonotype has a count of ten or more. The genes are TRBV20-1 and TRBJ2-3; no clear D gene. The CDR3 totals 13 residues. The V and J ends lost 3 bases and 2 bases respectively, with 9 bases between them. Germline assignment: CDR1 DFQATT and CDR2 SNEGSKA (reference sequence). The CDR3 reads CSASGPDTDTQYF. Here the CDR3 DNA reads TGCAGTGCTAGTGGACCAGACACAGATACGCAGTATTTT.

This clonotype has ten or more counts. The rearrangement joins TRBV2 to TRBJ2-7; tentative D call: TRBD2 (5 bases). The CDR3 runs 13 residues. Trimming stripped 8 bases from V and 4 bases from J, with 15 bases between. CDR1 SNHLY and CDR2 FYNNEI come from the germline V gene. The CDR3 DNA follows: TGTGCCAGCTCGGGCCGTGCGGGTTACGAGCAGTACTTC. Translated, it gives CASSGRAGYEQYF.

The table lists this clonotype with many counts. This rearrangement joins TRBV20-1 to TRBJ2-1, with TRBD2 identical over 12 bases. Trimming cost V 6 bases and J 6 bases; bases outside gene matches: 12. This CDR3 region has 16 residues. Germline CDR1 and CDR2: DFQATT and SNEGSKA (reference sequence). The CDR3 spells CSAPRLAGEEGNEQFF. The CDR3 bases are TGCAGTGCGCCTAGACTAGCGGGAGAAGAAGGCAATGAGCAGTTCTTC.

There are many counts of this clonotype. The chain employs TRBV7-6 and TRBJ2-6; tentative D call: TRBD2 (5 bases). CDR1 SGHVS and CDR2 FNYEAQ come from the germline V gene. The CDR3 has 16 amino acids. Deletions cut 1 base from V and 0 bases from J, with 7 bases between. The CDR3 coding sequence is TGTGCCAGCAGCTTAGGCGGGTACTCTGGGGCCAACGTCCTGACTTTC. Translating gives CASSLGGYSGANVLTF.

This clonotype was counted ten times or more. This chain links TRBV2 with TRBJ1-1; D is perhaps TRBD1 (5 bases). With 7 bases removed from V and 5 bases from J, the gap between germline ends came to 11 bases. Germline V gene lookup returns CDR1 SNHLY and CDR2 FYNNEI. The CDR3 is 12 amino acids. DNA of the CDR3: TGTGCCAGCACCGGGACGCGGACTGAAGCTTTCTTT. This encodes CASTGTRTEAFF.

The rearrangement uses TRBV14 and TRBJ2-7; the match to TRBD2 covers 9 bases. Germline CDR1 and CDR2: SGHDN and FVKESK. This CDR3 region has 16 residues. The ends lost 4 bases at V and 3 bases at J; junction bases unmatched: 10. The CDR3 protein is CASSPLGAGGSYEQYF. In DNA form, the CDR3 reads TGTGCCAGCAGCCCCTTGGGAGCGGGGGGAAGCTACGAGCAGTACTTC. The whole variable domain, remainder taken from reference TRBV14 and TRBJ2-7, is EAGVTQFPSHSVIEKGQTVTLRCDPISGHDNLYWYRRVMGKEIKFLLHFVKESKQDESGMPNNRFLAERTGGTYSTLKVQPAELEDSGVYFCASSPLGAGGSYEQYFGPGTRLTVT.